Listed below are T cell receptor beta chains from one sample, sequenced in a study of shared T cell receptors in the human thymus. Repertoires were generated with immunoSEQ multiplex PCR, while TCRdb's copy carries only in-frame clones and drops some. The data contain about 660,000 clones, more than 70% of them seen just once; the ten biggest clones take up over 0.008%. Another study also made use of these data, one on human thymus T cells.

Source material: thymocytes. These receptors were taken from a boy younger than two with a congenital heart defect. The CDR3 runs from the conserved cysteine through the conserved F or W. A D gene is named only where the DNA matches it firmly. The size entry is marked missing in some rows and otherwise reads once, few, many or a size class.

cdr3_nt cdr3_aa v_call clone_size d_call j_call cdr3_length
TGCGCCAGCAGCCAAGAGGGAGGGTCAGGCTATGGCTACACCTTC CASSQEGGSGYGYTF TRBV4-3 NA NA TRBJ1-2 15
TGTGCCAGCAGTTTACGCCTGACCACAGGGGCCAAGGTCACAGATACGCAGTATTTT CASSLRLTTGAKVTDTQYF TRBV28 once TRBD1 TRBJ2-3 19
TGTGCCAGCAGCAAAGACAGGAACTATGGCTACACCTTC CASSKDRNYGYTF TRBV21-1 NA NA TRBJ1-2 13
TGCGCCAGCAGCTTGGCTTCAGGCCCCTCCTATAATTCACCCCTCCACTTT CASSLASGPSYNSPLHF TRBV5-1 NA NA TRBJ1-6 17
TGTGCCAGCAGTGAACCCCAGGGGTTTCGCACCGGGGAGCTGTTTTTT CASSEPQGFRTGELFF TRBV25-1 NA NA TRBJ2-2 16
TGTGCCTGGAGGGGGACTAGCGGGAGTCAAGAGACCCAGTACTTC CAWRGTSGSQETQYF TRBV30 NA TRBD2 TRBJ2-5 15
TGTGCCAGCAGCGGGGACAGAAAATACGAGCAGTACTTC CASSGDRKYEQYF TRBV6-1 NA TRBD1 TRBJ2-7 13
TGTGCCAGCAGTGAAGGGGACTCCAACCTGAACACTGAAGCTTTCTTT CASSEGDSNLNTEAFF TRBV2 NA NA TRBJ1-1 16
TGCGCCAGCAGGACGAAAGGGGTTGGAACAATGGATGAGCAGTTCTTC CASRTKGVGTMDEQFF TRBV5-1 NA NA TRBJ2-1 16
TGTGCCAGCAGTACCCCGGGACTAGCGGATTACGAGCAGTACTTC CASSTPGLADYEQYF TRBV27 NA TRBD2 TRBJ2-7 15
TGTGCCAGCAGTTATCTCGTAGGACAGGGGGAGCAGTACTTC CASSYLVGQGEQYF TRBV6-5 NA TRBD1 TRBJ2-7 14
TGTGCCACCAGCACCAGATTTAAAGGACTAGCATGGGGCATTCAGTACTTC CATSTRFKGLAWGIQYF TRBV15 NA TRBD2 TRBJ2-4 17
TGTGCCAGTAGCTCCGGGACAGCTCTTGCCCCGAACACCGGGGAGCTGTTTTTT CASSSGTALAPNTGELFF TRBV19 NA TRBD1 TRBJ2-2 18
TGTGCCAGTAGTAATCAGGGGGCCTACCGCTACAATGAGCAGTTCTTC CASSNQGAYRYNEQFF TRBV19 NA TRBD1 TRBJ2-1 16
TGCGCCAGCAGCCAAGATTGGGCGACAGGGATCGAGACCTACGAGCAGTACTTC CASSQDWATGIETYEQYF TRBV4-3 NA TRBD1 TRBJ2-7 18
TGTGCCAGCAGCGATCATAGCGGCTCCGGGACGGAACCCTACAATGAGCAGTTCTTC CASSDHSGSGTEPYNEQFF TRBV7-2 NA NA TRBJ2-1 19
TGTGCCAGCAGCAATCCCGGGACAGGGGGGTACACAGATACGCAGTATTTT CASSNPGTGGYTDTQYF TRBV7-6 once TRBD1 TRBJ2-3 17
TGTGCCAGCAGGACAACAAGCTCTGGAAACACCATATATTTT CASRTTSSGNTIYF TRBV27 NA NA TRBJ1-3 14